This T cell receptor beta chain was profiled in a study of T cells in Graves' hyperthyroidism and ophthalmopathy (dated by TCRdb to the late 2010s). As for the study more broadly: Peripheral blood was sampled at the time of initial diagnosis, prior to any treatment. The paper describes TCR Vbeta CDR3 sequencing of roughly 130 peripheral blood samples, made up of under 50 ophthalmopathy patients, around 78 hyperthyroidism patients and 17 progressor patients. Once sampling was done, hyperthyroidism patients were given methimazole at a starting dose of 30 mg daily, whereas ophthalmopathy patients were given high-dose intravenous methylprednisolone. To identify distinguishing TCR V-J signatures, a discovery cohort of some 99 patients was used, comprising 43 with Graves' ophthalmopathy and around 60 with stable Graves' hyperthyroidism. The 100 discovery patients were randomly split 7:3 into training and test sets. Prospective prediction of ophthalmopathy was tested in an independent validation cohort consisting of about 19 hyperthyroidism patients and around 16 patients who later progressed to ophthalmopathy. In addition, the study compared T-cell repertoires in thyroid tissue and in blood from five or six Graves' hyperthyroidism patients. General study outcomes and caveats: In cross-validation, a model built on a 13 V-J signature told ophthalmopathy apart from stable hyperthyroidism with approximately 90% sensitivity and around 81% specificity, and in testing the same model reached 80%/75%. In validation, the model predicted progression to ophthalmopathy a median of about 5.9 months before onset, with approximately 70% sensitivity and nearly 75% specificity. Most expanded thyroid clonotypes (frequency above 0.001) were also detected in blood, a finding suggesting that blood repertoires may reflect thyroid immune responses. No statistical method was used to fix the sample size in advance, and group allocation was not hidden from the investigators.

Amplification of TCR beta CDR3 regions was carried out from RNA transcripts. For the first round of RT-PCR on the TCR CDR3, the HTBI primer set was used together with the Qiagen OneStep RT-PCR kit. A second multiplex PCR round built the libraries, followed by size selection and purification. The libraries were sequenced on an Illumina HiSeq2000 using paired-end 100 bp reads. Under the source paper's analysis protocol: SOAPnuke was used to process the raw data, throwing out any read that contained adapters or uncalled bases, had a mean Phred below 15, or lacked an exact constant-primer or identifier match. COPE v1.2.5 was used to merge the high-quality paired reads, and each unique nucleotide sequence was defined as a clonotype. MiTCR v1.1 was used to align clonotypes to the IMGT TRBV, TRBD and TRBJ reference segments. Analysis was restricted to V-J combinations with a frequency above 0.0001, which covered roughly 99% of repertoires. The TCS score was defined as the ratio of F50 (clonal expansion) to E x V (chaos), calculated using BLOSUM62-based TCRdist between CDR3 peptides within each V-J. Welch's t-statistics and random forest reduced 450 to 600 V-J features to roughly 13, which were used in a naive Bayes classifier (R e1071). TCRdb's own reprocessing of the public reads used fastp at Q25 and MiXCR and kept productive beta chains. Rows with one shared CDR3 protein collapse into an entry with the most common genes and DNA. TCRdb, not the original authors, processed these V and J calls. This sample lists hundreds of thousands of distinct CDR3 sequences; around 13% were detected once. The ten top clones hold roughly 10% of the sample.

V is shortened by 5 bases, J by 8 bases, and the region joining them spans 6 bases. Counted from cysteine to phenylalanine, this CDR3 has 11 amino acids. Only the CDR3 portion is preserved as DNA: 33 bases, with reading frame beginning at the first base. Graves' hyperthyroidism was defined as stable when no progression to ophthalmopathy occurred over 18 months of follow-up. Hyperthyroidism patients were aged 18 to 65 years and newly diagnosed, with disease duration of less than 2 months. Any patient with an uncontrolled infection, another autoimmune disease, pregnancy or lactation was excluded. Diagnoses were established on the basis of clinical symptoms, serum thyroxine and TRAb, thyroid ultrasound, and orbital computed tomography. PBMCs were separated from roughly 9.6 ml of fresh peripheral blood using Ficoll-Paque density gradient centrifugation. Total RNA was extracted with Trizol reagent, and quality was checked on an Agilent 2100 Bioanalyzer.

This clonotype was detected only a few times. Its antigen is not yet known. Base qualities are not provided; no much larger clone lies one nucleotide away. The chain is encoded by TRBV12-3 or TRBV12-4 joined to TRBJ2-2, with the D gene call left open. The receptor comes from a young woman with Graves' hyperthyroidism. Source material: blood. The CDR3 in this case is CASSRRGELFF. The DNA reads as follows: TGTGCCAGCAGTCGAAGAGGGGAGCTGTTTTTT.